The 28 T cell receptor beta chains given below trace back to one sample, sequenced in a study of tumor and adjacent non-tumor tissue in lung cancer. The library came from three nested PCR rounds adapted from ARM-PCR protocols. TCRdb processed the multiplex PCR reads anew with MiXCR; each CDR3 protein has one entry. The sample contains over 110,000 distinct CDR3 sequences, around 67% of which appear only once. The template was RNA from unsorted bulk tissue. The sequenced material came from lung tumor tissue. The receptors here all came from a man in his fifties or sixties with small cell lung cancer.

The chain joins TRBV4-1 to TRBJ2-1; TRBD2 aligns across 7 bases. Germline values: CDR1 MGHRA, CDR2 YSYEKL. The V segment lost 0 bases and the J segment 7 bases; nucleotides outside the gene matches: 15. The CDR3 contains 18 residues. The chain's CDR3 is CASSQDLVLLRGVNEQFF. The CDR3 nucleotides read TGCGCCAGCAGCCAAGATCTTGTATTACTCCGGGGGGTGAATGAGCAGTTCTTC.

The V call is TRBV11-2, the J call TRBJ2-7; D remains ambiguous. Trimming took 5 bases from V and 1 from J, leaving 12 bases between them. The germline V gene encodes CDR1 SGHAT and CDR2 FQNNGV. This CDR3 comprises 14 residues. CDR3 sequence reads: CASSLDSGSYEQYV. CDR3 sequence (DNA): TGTGCCAGCAGCCTCGACTCCGGGTCCTACGAGCAGTACGTC.

Details on this clonotype: Its ends do not fully match the called genes, so a read error is possible. The rearrangement links TRBV6-5 to TRBJ1-6; no firm D call. Germline CDR1 and CDR2: MNHEY and SVGAGI. The CDR3 is 14 amino acids. CDR3 DNA: TGTGCCGGCAGTTACCCCATCTACAATTCACACCTCCACTTT. Its protein is CAGSYPIYNSHLHF.

About this clonotype: At one boundary the junction diverges from the germline segment, which might be a read error. The chain combines TRBV6-2 or TRBV6-3 with TRBJ2-1; the D gene is possibly TRBD2 (5 bases). The germline V gene encodes CDR1 MNHEY and CDR2 SVGEGT. This CDR3 spans 15 amino acids. The CDR3: CVSRQRRSSYNEQFF. The CDR3 bases are TGTGTCAGCCGTCAGCGGCGTTCCTCCTACAATGAGCAGTTCTTC.

Details on this clonotype: A single base separates this from a much larger clone, so it may be a read error. This chain connects TRBV12-3 or TRBV12-4 to TRBJ2-2; 8 bases are a match to TRBD2. The trim removed 7 bases at V and 4 bases at J, leaving 14 bases unmatched. The CDR3 spans 17 residues. DNA for the CDR3: TGTGCCAGCACCCGCTTTGGAGGAGCGGGGGTCACCGGGGAGCTGTTTTTT. Translation: CASTRFGGAGVTGELFF.

To note about this clonotype: At one end the junction does not follow the germline gene, possibly because of a read error. The chain couples TRBV11-2 to TRBJ2-3; D gene ambiguous. This CDR3 has 14 residues. Germline CDR1 SGHAT, CDR2 FQNNGV. The CDR3 bases are TGTGCGAGCAGCTTACCAGGTGAAACAGATACGCAGTATTTT. Protein product: CASSLPGETDTQYF.

This clonotype came up a few times. The J gene is TRBJ1-1, the V gene TRBV20-1, with 7 bases fitting TRBD1. Germline V lookup: CDR1 DFQATT, CDR2 SNEGSKA (reference sequence). The CDR3 spans 13 residues. The trim removed 5 bases at V and 0 bases at J, leaving 3 bases unmatched. As DNA, the CDR3 is TGCAGTGCTGACCAGGGGGTGAACACTGAAGCTTTCTTT. It specifies CSADQGVNTEAFF.

The J gene is TRBJ2-7, the V gene TRBV4-1; TRBD1 matches at 7 bases. CDR3 length equals 13 residues. The V gene's germline CDR1 is MGHRA and CDR2 YSYEKL. Here the CDR3 DNA reads TGCACCACCATAGGGACAGCGGACTACGAGCAGTACGTC. Translated, it gives CTTIGTADYEQYV.

This chain links TRBV11-3 with TRBJ2-3, with a weak D call TRBD2 (6 bases). Per the germline V gene, CDR1 is SGHNT and CDR2 is YENEEA. The ends were cut back, 6 bases at V and 9 bases at J, with 19 bases in the middle. The CDR3 extends over 14 amino acids. CDR3 amino acids: CASRRSTSSGTQYF. In DNA form, the CDR3 reads TGTGCCAGCAGACGGTCGACTAGTTCTGGCACGCAGTATTTT.

As to this clonotype: The germline gene is not matched at one end of the junction; a read error may be the cause. DNA for the CDR3: TGTGCCATCAGCTTAGGCCGGGGAGGGAGTGAGCAGTTCTTC. This translates into CAISLGRGGSEQFF. This chain uses TRBV11-3 with TRBJ2-1; 7 positions match TRBD2. The CDR3 totals 14 residues. Germline CDR1 is SGHNT and CDR2 is YENEEA.

Ten or more counts support this clonotype. CDR3 sequence: CSARDVASSYEQYF. In nucleotides, the CDR3 is TGCAGTGCTAGAGATGTGGCTAGCTCCTACGAGCAGTACTTC. The chain is built from TRBV20-1 and TRBJ2-7, with no clear D. CDR3 length: 14 amino acids. The germline gives CDR1 DFQATT, CDR2 SNEGSKA (reference sequence). Trimming removed 0 bases at V and 0 bases at J, with 9 bases between.

Ten or more counts support this clonotype. This chain links TRBV6-1 with TRBJ2-1; no reliable D call. Germline V gene data show CDR1 as MNHNS and CDR2 as SASEGT. CDR3 length equals 15 residues. Deletions cut 7 bases from V and 0 bases from J, with 13 bases between. CDR3 sequence reads: CASTKIRSSYNEQFF. CDR3 coding DNA: TGTGCCAGCACCAAAATCCGCAGCTCCTACAATGAGCAGTTCTTC.

A word on this clonotype: With a much larger clone just one base away, this may be a read error. The chain couples TRBV20-1 to TRBJ2-1; D is ambiguous. CDR1 is DFQATT and CDR2 is SNEGSKA in the germline V gene (reference sequence). The CDR3 extends over 16 amino acids. In DNA form, the CDR3 reads TGCGGTGCTAGAGACCAGTCCCCTTTAACGTACAATGAGCAGTTCTTC. It codes for CGARDQSPLTYNEQFF.

To note about this clonotype: A junction boundary mismatches the germline segment, possibly from a read error. The chain uses TRBV20-1 and TRBJ2-3; 8 nucleotides align to TRBD1. There are 16 residues in the CDR3. In germline, CDR1 is DFQATT, CDR2 SNEGSKA (reference sequence). The CDR3 region has the DNA TGCGGTGCTAGAGAACGACAGGGGCGCTCTGTTTTTACGCAGTATTTT. It yields the protein CGARERQGRSVFTQYF.

With respect to this clonotype: A much larger clone lies one base from this, so it may be a read error. The V gene is TRBV11-1, the J gene TRBJ2-5; D unresolved. CDR3 length: 12 residues. The germline V gene encodes CDR1 SGHAT and CDR2 FQDESV (reference sequence). V was trimmed by 7 bases and J by 0 bases, leaving 6 bases between them. CDR3 amino acids: CASMGYQETQYF. DNA for the CDR3: TGTGCCAGCATGGGGTACCAAGAGACCCAGTACTTC.

This clonotype was observed a single time. A much larger clone lies a single base off, so this may be a read error. The genes are TRBV6-5 and TRBJ1-3; possible D gene TRBD1, 6 bases. CDR1 is MNHEY, CDR2 SVGAGI, per germline. This CDR3 is 13 amino acids long. The CDR3 region has the DNA TGTGCCAGCAGTTGGGCCAGGGGAAACATCATATATTTT. Protein: CASSWARGNIIYF.

This clonotype was detected only a few times. The chain links TRBV5-5 to TRBJ2-5, with D possibly TRBD2 on 5 matching bases. This CDR3 has 13 amino acids. V lost 5 bases to trimming and J lost 0 bases, with 8 bases between them. From germline, CDR1 is SGHKS and CDR2 YYEKEE (reference sequence). DNA for the CDR3: TGTGCCAGCAGGGCCGGGAACCAAGAGACCCAGTACTTC. Translation gives CASRAGNQETQYF.

Points on this clonotype: At one of its ends the junction is not consistent with the germline gene, which may arise from a read error. The chain couples TRBV28 to TRBJ2-1; weak D call: TRBD2 (6 bases). The V gene's germline CDR1 is MDHEN and CDR2 SYDVKM. The length of the CDR3 is 15 residues. Here the CDR3 reads CAGSFEVAVYNEQFF. CDR3 sequence (DNA): TGTGCCGGCAGTTTCGAGGTAGCGGTGTACAATGAGCAGTTCTTC.

This clonotype has more than one count but fewer than ten. The chain carries TRBV4-2 and TRBJ2-7, with D possibly TRBD2 on 6 matching bases. The CDR3 loop spans 14 amino acids. V was cut by 5 bases and J by 5 bases, with 16 bases left in between. Per the germline V gene, CDR1 is LGHNA and CDR2 is YNFKEQ. The CDR3 spells CASSGGAGTHEQYF. CDR3 nucleotides: TGTGCCAGCAGCGGGGGTGCGGGGACCCACGAGCAGTACTTC.

Worth noting for this clonotype: One end of the junction is discordant with germline, which a read error may explain. The chain carries TRBV11-2 and TRBJ2-7; a possible D gene is TRBD1 (6 bases). Germline V lookup: CDR1 SGHAT, CDR2 FQNNGV. There are 18 residues in the CDR3. The CDR3 coding sequence is TGTGCCAGCGGCTTAGATATCGCGGTGGGGGCGGTCTCCTACGAGCAGTACTTC. Translated: CASGLDIAVGAVSYEQYF.

About this clonotype itself: A junction boundary mismatches the germline segment, possibly from a read error. The V and J genes are TRBV11-2 and TRBJ2-1, with TRBD2 identical over 13 bases. CDR3 length: 16 amino acids. From germline, CDR1 is SGHAT and CDR2 FQNNGV. CDR3 in DNA: TGTGCTAGCAGCTCCTCGGGACTAGCGGGGTGGGGTGCGCAGTTCTTC. Its translation is CASSSSGLAGWGAQFF. The entire variable domain, with the rest obtained from reference TRBV11-2 and TRBJ2-1, is as follows: EAGVAQSPRYKIIEKRQSVAFWCNPISGHATLYWYQQILGQGPKLLIQFQNNGVVDDSQLPKDRFSAERLKGVDSTLKIQPAKLEDSAVYLCASSSSGLAGWGAQFFGPGTRLTVL.

As regards this clonotype: At one end the junction does not follow the germline gene, possibly because of a read error. The chain has TRBV20-1 and TRBJ1-4; a possible D gene is TRBD1 (6 bases). Looked up from germline, CDR1 is DFQATT and CDR2 is SNEGSKA (reference sequence). This CDR3 comprises 13 residues. The CDR3 is CSARDTGLKQLIF. The CDR3 DNA reads as TGCAGTGCGAGAGATACAGGGCTGAAGCAACTGATTTTT.

V gene TRBV7-3 combines with J gene TRBJ2-7; D might be TRBD2 (5 bases). Germline V CDR1 and CDR2: SGHTA, FQGTGA. Trimming cost V 5 bases and J 0 bases, with 14 bases left between them. The CDR3 loop spans 15 amino acids. The CDR3 region has the DNA TGTGCCAGCAGCCCAGCGGCAGGCGGCTCCTACGAGCAGTACTTC. Amino acid sequence: CASSPAAGGSYEQYF.

A note on this clonotype: The junction does not match germline at one end; this may be a read error. The CDR3 bases are TGCGGTGCCCGAGGGGTGGCGGGAGGGTACAATGAGCAGTTCTTC. Its translation is CGARGVAGGYNEQFF. The chain combines TRBV20-1 with TRBJ2-1, with 9 bases aligning to TRBD2. Germline CDR1 reads DFQATT; CDR2 reads SNEGSKA (reference sequence). The CDR3 contains 15 residues.

The chain employs TRBV6-2 or TRBV6-3 and TRBJ2-7; perhaps TRBD1 as D (6 bases). Germline loops: CDR1 MNHEY, CDR2 SVGEGT. This CDR3 is built from 17 residues. Trimming removed 6 bases at V and 2 bases at J, with 23 bases between. The DNA of the CDR3 is TGTGCCAGCAGCCTTCTATCCGGTACAGGGAAGCCCTACGAGCAGTACTTC. Translated: CASSLLSGTGKPYEQYF.

A remark on this clonotype: This CDR3 fails to terminate in the conserved phenylalanine or tryptophan, so it likely reflects a read error. The chain links TRBV11-2 to TRBJ2-6; D possibly matches TRBD1 or TRBD2 (5 bases each). Germline V gene lookup returns CDR1 SGHAT and CDR2 FQNNGV. The CDR3 runs to 15 residues. The CDR3 DNA reads TGTGCCAGCAGCTTGTTCGGGGATGGGGCCAACGTTCTGACTCTC. Translated: CASSLFGDGANVLTL.

The sample holds many counts of this clonotype. The chain has TRBV6-6 and TRBJ2-7; D unresolved. Germline lookup yields CDR1 MNHNY and CDR2 SVGAGI (reference sequence). V was clipped by 7 bases and J by 2 bases, with 9 bases between them. CDR3 length equals 12 residues. The CDR3 DNA follows: TGTGCCAGCAAAAGCGAAACCTACGAGCAGTACTTC. This gives the protein CASKSETYEQYF.

As for this clonotype: At one boundary the junction diverges from the germline segment, which might be a read error. The chain recombines TRBV4-1 with TRBJ1-4; D call uncertain. CDR1 MGHRA and CDR2 YSYEKL come from the germline V gene. The CDR3 spans 14 residues. Here the CDR3 reads CASSQYRTKEKLFF. The CDR3 DNA sequence: TGCGCCAGCAGCCAATACCGGACTAAAGAAAAACTTTTTTTT.